Given below is one TCR beta chain in context. Its antigen is not known. 60 Vbeta and 13 Jbeta primers were used in PCR. Assay used: immunoSEQ multiplex PCR; TCRdb lists only in-frame clones, some missing. The sample includes tens of thousands of clones, around 70% of them seen just once. The data derive from a study of cytomegalovirus exposure and HLA in healthy donors. Despite likely unrecorded immune exposures, the donors were nominally healthy at the time of sampling. The CDR3 runs 12 residues. Germline V gene data show CDR1 as SGHAT and CDR2 as FQNNGV. The germline V and J ends were trimmed by 5 bases and 4 bases, with 8 bases remaining between them. The study, taken as a whole, reports: Analysis was carried out at a later point, and it linked a missense DCLRE1C variant to TCR beta V- and J-gene trimming. Apparent HLA restriction characterized most CMV-associated TCR beta chains in a later analysis. It was reported that TCR beta sequences correctly inferred the HLA-A and HLA-B alleles for most subjects.

The sequence was collected from a woman aged 45-59 years in good health and CMV-seropositive. This chain uses TRBV11-2 with TRBJ1-1; D remains unclear. Specimen: PBMCs. CDR3 sequence reads: CASSIRVTEAFF. The CDR3 nucleotides are TGTGCCAGCAGCATCCGGGTCACTGAAGCTTTCTTT.